A selection of T cell receptor beta chains follows, all from one sample in a study of blood T cells in healthy people across ages. MiXCR, applied by TCRdb to the 5' RACE reads, yields one record per CDR3 protein. The sample consists of about 780,000 distinct CDR3 sequences, about half of them appearing once. The sequencing input was blood. These receptors came from a man older than 75 in good health. The CDR3 runs from the conserved cysteine through the conserved F or W. The D gene is left open where the match is weak. The size field is filled for only some rows; it gives once, few, many or a size class.

d_gene | abundance | j_gene | v_gene | CDR3nt | CDR3aa
- | - | TRBJ1-4 | TRBV12-3/TRBV12-4 | TGTGCCAGTGGGGCCTTTTCAACTAATGAAAAACTGTTTTTT | CASGAFSTNEKLFF
- | - | TRBJ2-5 | TRBV5-1 | TGCGCCAGCAGCTTGGCGGGGAACTCGAGAGAGACCCAGTACTTC | CASSLAGNSRETQYF
- | - | TRBJ2-5 | TRBV7-2 | TGTGCCAGCAGCTTGACTACGATCCAGTACTTC | CASSLTTIQYF
- | few | TRBJ2-7 | TRBV28 | TGTGCCAGCAGTTATTCGGACTACGAGCAGTACTTC | CASSYSDYEQYF
TRBD1 | - | TRBJ2-7 | TRBV5-1 | TGCGCCAGCAGCTCACTGACAGGGAGCTACGAGCAGTACTTC | CASSSLTGSYEQYF
- | - | TRBJ1-3 | TRBV30 | TGTGCCTGGTGGAGGGGAACGCCTAAAAACACCATATATTTT | CAWWRGTPKNTIYF
- | - | TRBJ1-2 | TRBV6-2/TRBV6-3 | TGTGCCAGCAGGGCTACAGAAAGGAGCGAGGGCTACACCTTC | CASRATERSEGYTF
- | many | TRBJ1-2 | TRBV9 | TGTGCCAGCAGCGTAGAGGACAACTATGGCTACACCTTC | CASSVEDNYGYTF
TRBD2 | - | TRBJ2-3 | TRBV27 | TGTGCCAGCAGTCGTGGGAGGGAGGATACGCAGTATTTT | CASSRGREDTQYF
TRBD1 | many | TRBJ1-5 | TRBV7-9 | TGTGCCAGCAGCCCAGGGGGCGGCAATCAGCCCCAGCATTTT | CASSPGGGNQPQHF
- | - | TRBJ2-1 | TRBV20-1 | TGCAGTGCTTTAGATGGGGTTGGCGATGAGCAGTTCTTC | CSALDGVGDEQFF
- | - | TRBJ2-7 | TRBV29-1 | TGCAGCGTTGCGCAGGCTACCTACGAGCAGTACTTC | CSVAQATYEQYF
- | - | TRBJ2-3 | TRBV13 | TGTGCCAGCAGCTCCCGCGGTGAGGGCAAAGATACGCAGTATTTT | CASSSRGEGKDTQYF
- | - | TRBJ2-1 | TRBV15 | TGTGCCACCAGCAGAGACAGGGTCAATGAGCAGTTCTTC | CATSRDRVNEQFF
- | - | TRBJ2-3 | TRBV20-1 | TGCAGTGCTACCCCCGGAACGAGGCATTCGGATACGCAGTATTTT | CSATPGTRHSDTQYF
- | many | TRBJ2-7 | TRBV12-3/TRBV12-4 | TGTGCCAGCAGTTTAGGGGGAAATGCCCACGAGCAGTACTTC | CASSLGGNAHEQYF
- | - | TRBJ2-2 | TRBV10-3 | TGTGCCATCAGTGTTCGGGGGGAGCTGTTTTTT | CAISVRGELFF
- | once | TRBJ1-3 | TRBV7-8 | TGTGCCAGCAGCTTAGCGAGCACACACTCTGGAAACACCATATATTTT | CASSLASTHSGNTIYF
TRBD2 | - | TRBJ2-5 | TRBV20-1 | TGCAGTGCTAGCCCCAGCGGGAGGGTCGATGAGCAGTACTTC | CSASPSGRVDEQYF
TRBD1 | - | TRBJ2-3 | TRBV20-1 | TGCAGTGCTAGACAGGGGGCGGGTCCCGGAGTAAGTACGCAGTATTTT | CSARQGAGPGVSTQYF
- | - | TRBJ2-3 | TRBV12-3/TRBV12-4 | TGTGCCAGCAGTTTACAGGGCAGTCCCGCAGATACGCAGTATTTT | CASSLQGSPADTQYF
TRBD2 | few | TRBJ2-1 | TRBV27 | TGTGCCAGCAGTTCCCTAGCGGGGGGGCACAATGAGCAGTTCTTC | CASSSLAGGHNEQFF
TRBD2 | - | TRBJ2-7 | TRBV6-2/TRBV6-3 | TGTGCCAGCAGTTCGGAGACTAGCGGGGCCTCCTACAATGAGCAGTACTTC | CASSSETSGASYNEQYF
- | - | TRBJ2-7 | TRBV7-9 | TGTGCCAGCAGCTTAGTACAGCAAGGCTCCTACGAGCAGTACTTC | CASSLVQQGSYEQYF
TRBD2 | - | TRBJ2-1 | TRBV25-1 | TGTGCCAGCAACTCGGGACTAGCGGATAACAATGAGCAGTTCTTC | CASNSGLADNNEQFF
TRBD2 | - | TRBJ2-7 | TRBV5-6 | TGTGCCAGCAGCGTCGGGAGGATCTACGAGCAGTACTTC | CASSVGRIYEQYF
- | - | TRBJ2-1 | TRBV15 | TGTGCCACCAGCAGAAATGCAGGGCCATACAATGAGCAGTTCTTC | CATSRNAGPYNEQFF
- | - | TRBJ1-5 | TRBV29-1 | TGCAGCGTTGCCGAGCTTGGTCAGCCCCAGCATTTT | CSVAELGQPQHF
- | - | TRBJ2-2 | TRBV6-1 | TGTGCCAGCACCCCTAGACAGCCGAACACCGGGGAGCTGTTTTTT | CASTPRQPNTGELFF
TRBD2 | - | TRBJ2-3 | TRBV9 | TGTGCCAGCAGCGCACTAGCGGGAGAGGGCACAGATACGCAGTATTTT | CASSALAGEGTDTQYF
TRBD1 | - | TRBJ2-5 | TRBV27 | TGTGCCAGCCTGCCCTTAACGACAGGGGATTTTGTCCAAGAGACCCAGTACTTC | CASLPLTTGDFVQETQYF
- | few | TRBJ2-5 | TRBV6-4 | TGTGCCAGCAGTGCCAGGGACGGGGAGACCCAGTACTTC | CASSARDGETQYF
TRBD2 | - | TRBJ2-7 | TRBV18 | TGTGCCAGCTCATACCGACTAGCGGGAATATCCAATGAGCAGTACTTC | CASSYRLAGISNEQYF
- | - | TRBJ2-1 | TRBV7-2 | TGTGCCAGCAGCTTAGAATCATCAGTATATGGCAATGAGCAGTTCTTC | CASSLESSVYGNEQFF
TRBD2 | - | TRBJ2-4 | TRBV20-1 | TGCAGTGCTAGTCGTAGCGGGTGGTACCAAGAGGCCCAGTACTTC | CSASRSGWYQEAQYF
TRBD1 | - | TRBJ1-3 | TRBV7-9 | TGTGCCAGCAGCCTGGACAGGATTGGAAACACCATATATTTT | CASSLDRIGNTIYF
TRBD2 | - | TRBJ2-7 | TRBV20-1 | TGCAGTGCTTCTCAAGCGGGAAACTACGAGCAGTACTTC | CSASQAGNYEQYF
- | - | TRBJ2-5 | TRBV20-1 | TGCAGTGCTAGAGATCCCGCCGCCCCGAAGTCGGAGACCCAGTACTTC | CSARDPAAPKSETQYF
TRBD1 | few | TRBJ2-7 | TRBV6-5 | TGTGCCGTCCGACAGGGGAGCTCCTACGAGCAGTACTTC | CAVRQGSSYEQYF
- | few | TRBJ2-1 | TRBV5-1 | TGCGCCAGCAGCATTACAGGGTATGAGCAGTTCTTC | CASSITGYEQFF
TRBD1 | - | TRBJ1-6 | TRBV5-1 | TGCGCCAGCAGCACCGGGACAGGGGGCAGGAATTCACCCCTCCACTTT | CASSTGTGGRNSPLHF
TRBD2 | - | TRBJ2-4 | TRBV4-1 | TGCGCCAGCAGCCGGCGGGAGGGCCAAGAGCAGTACTTC | CASSRREGQEQYF
- | - | TRBJ2-7 | TRBV20-1 | TGCAGTGCTAGTAGGCGACAGCCACTCGAGCAGTACTTC | CSASRRQPLEQYF
- | - | TRBJ2-2 | TRBV11-3 | TGTGCCAGCAGCCCTTTCCTCGGGGAACCGAACACCGGGGAGCTGTTTTTT | CASSPFLGEPNTGELFF
TRBD2 | - | TRBJ2-7 | TRBV7-2 | TGTGCCAGCAGCCGTAGCGGGTATTACGAGCAGTACTTC | CASSRSGYYEQYF
- | once | TRBJ2-5 | TRBV29-1 | TGCAGCGTGGGGTTGGGGTCTGAGACCCAGTACTTC | CSVGLGSETQYF
TRBD2 | - | TRBJ2-7 | TRBV7-9 | TGTGCCAGCAGCTTAGTACGGACTAGCGGGCGCTCCTACGAGCAGTACTTC | CASSLVRTSGRSYEQYF
- | - | TRBJ1-4 | TRBV3-1 | TGTGCCAGCAGTTCCGGGACCAGTACTGAAAAACTGTTTTTT | CASSSGTSTEKLFF
- | - | TRBJ2-1 | TRBV9 | TGTGCCAGCAGCGTCACTCTAGCGAGAGGGGTCAATGAGCAGTTCTTC | CASSVTLARGVNEQFF
TRBD1 | - | TRBJ2-7 | TRBV20-1 | TGCAGTGCTAGTGGGACAGGGGCGCAGTACTTC | CSASGTGAQYF
- | - | TRBJ1-1 | TRBV12-3/TRBV12-4 | TGTGCCAGCAGTTTAGTCCTGGGCGGCACTGAAGCTTTCTTT | CASSLVLGGTEAFF
- | few | TRBJ1-6 | TRBV20-1 | TGCAGTGCTAGTTCCAGCCACGGTGGCAATTCACCCCTCCACTTT | CSASSSHGGNSPLHF
- | - | TRBJ1-4 | TRBV20-1 | TGCAGTGCTAGGGCCGCGGTGGGGGGTATTAATGAAAAACTGTTTTTT | CSARAAVGGINEKLFF
TRBD2 | few | TRBJ2-3 | TRBV2 | TGTGCCAGCAGTGACCAACTAGCGGGAGACTTGGGTACGCAGTATTTT | CASSDQLAGDLGTQYF
- | few | TRBJ1-5 | TRBV28 | TGTGCCAGCAGTTTGGGAGGGTTTAATCAGCCCCAGCATTTT | CASSLGGFNQPQHF
- | - | TRBJ2-7 | TRBV12-3/TRBV12-4 | TGTGCCAGCAGTTTAGCGCCCAGCTCCTACGAGCAGTACTTC | CASSLAPSSYEQYF
TRBD1 | - | TRBJ2-5 | TRBV11-2 | TGTGCCAGCAGACCTACGACAGGGTTGGAGACCCAGTACTTC | CASRPTTGLETQYF
- | few | TRBJ2-7 | TRBV6-6 | TGTGCCAGCAGTCCCGGGACACAGTCCTACGAGCAGTACTTC | CASSPGTQSYEQYF
TRBD1 | - | TRBJ2-7 | TRBV6-5 | TGTGCCACCCAGGGGGATTACTACGAGCAGTACTTC | CATQGDYYEQYF
- | - | TRBJ1-1 | TRBV19 | TGTGCCAGTAGTATGAAACCGCCGCACACTGAAGCTTTCTTT | CASSMKPPHTEAFF